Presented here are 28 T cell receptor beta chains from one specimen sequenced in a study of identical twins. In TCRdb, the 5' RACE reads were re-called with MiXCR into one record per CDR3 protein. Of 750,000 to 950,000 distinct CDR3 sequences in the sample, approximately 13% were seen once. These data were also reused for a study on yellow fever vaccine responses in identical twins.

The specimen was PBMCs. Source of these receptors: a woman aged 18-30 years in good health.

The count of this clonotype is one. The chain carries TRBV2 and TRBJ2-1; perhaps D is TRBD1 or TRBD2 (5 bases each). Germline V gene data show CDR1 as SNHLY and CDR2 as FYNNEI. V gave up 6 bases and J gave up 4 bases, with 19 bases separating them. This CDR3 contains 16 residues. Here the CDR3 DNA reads TGTGCCAGCAGCGGTCTGGGCCCGGGGCAATACAATGAGCAGTTCTTC. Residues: CASSGLGPGQYNEQFF. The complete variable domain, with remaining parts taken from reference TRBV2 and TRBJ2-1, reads EPEVTQTPSHQVTQMGQEVILRCVPISNHLYFYWYRQILGQKVEFLVSFYNNEISEKSEIFDDQFSVERPDGSNFTLKIRSTKLEDSAMYFCASSGLGPGQYNEQFFGPGTRLTVL.

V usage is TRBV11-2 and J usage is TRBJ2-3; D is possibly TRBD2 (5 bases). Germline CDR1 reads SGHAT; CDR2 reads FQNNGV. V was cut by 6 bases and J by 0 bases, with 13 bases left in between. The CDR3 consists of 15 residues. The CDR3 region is CASRVRGTSTDTQYF. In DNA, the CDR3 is TGTGCCAGCAGGGTACGGGGTACTAGCACAGATACGCAGTATTTT.

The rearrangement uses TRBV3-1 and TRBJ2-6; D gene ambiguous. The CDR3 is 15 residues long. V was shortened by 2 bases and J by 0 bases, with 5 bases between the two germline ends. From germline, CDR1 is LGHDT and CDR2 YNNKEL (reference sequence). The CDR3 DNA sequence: TGTGCCAGCAGCCAAATGTCCTCTGGGGCCAACGTCCTGACTTTC. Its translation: CASSQMSSGANVLTF.

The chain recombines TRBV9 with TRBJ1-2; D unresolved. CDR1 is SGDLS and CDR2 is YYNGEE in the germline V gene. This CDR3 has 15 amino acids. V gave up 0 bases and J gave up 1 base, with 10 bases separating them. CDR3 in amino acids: CASSVGISDNYGYTF. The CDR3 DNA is TGTGCCAGCAGCGTAGGTATCAGCGATAACTATGGCTACACCTTC.

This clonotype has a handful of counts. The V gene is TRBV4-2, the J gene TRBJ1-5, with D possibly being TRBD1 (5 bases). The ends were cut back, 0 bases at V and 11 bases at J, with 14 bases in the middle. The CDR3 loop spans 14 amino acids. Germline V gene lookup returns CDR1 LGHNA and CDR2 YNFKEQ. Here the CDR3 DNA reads TGTGCCAGCAGCCAAGAATCGGCTGGGGCGGCCCAGCATTTT. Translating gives CASSQESAGAAQHF.

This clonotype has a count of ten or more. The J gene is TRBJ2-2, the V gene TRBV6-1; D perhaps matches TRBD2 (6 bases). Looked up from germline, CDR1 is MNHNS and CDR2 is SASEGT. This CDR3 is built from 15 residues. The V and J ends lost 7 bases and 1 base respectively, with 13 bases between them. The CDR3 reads CASMRSGGNTGELFF. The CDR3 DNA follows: TGTGCCAGCATGCGTAGCGGAGGGAACACCGGGGAGCTGTTTTTT.

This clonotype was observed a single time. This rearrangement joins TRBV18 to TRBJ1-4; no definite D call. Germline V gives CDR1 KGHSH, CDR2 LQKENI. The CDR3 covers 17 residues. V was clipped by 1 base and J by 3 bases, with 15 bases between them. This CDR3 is CASSPRQATGANEKLFF. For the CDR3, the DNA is TGTGCCAGCTCACCACGGCAGGCCACCGGGGCTAATGAAAAACTGTTTTTT.

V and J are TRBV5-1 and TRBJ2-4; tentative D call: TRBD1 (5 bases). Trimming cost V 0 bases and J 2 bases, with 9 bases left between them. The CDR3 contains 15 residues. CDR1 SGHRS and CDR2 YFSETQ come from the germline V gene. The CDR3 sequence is CASSLEQGSKNIQYF. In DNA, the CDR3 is TGCGCCAGCAGCTTGGAGCAGGGCTCCAAAAACATTCAGTACTTC.

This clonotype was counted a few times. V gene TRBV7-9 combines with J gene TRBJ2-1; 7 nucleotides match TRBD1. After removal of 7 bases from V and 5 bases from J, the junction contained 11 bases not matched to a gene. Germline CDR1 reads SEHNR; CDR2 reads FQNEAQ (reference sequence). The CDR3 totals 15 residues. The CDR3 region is CASTLKAGGNNEQFF. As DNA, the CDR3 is TGTGCCAGCACCCTTAAGGCAGGGGGAAACAATGAGCAGTTCTTC.

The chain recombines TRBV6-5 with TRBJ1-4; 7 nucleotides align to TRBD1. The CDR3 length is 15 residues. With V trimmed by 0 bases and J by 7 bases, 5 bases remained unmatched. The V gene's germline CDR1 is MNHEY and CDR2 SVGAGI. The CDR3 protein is CASSYSQGEGEKLFF. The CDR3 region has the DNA TGTGCCAGCAGTTACTCGCAGGGGGAAGGTGAAAAACTGTTTTTT.

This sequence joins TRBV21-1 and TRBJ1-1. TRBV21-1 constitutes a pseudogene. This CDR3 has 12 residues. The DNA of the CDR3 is TGTGCCAGCAGCCACCGCCGTAGGGAAGCTTTCTTT. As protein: CASSHRRREAFF.

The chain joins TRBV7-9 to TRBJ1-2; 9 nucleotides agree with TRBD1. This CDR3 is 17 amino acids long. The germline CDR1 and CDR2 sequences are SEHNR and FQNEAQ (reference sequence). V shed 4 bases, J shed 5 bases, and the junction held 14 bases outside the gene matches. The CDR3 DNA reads TGTGCCAGCAGCTCGTACCGAACCACAGACAGGGGGTATGGCTACACCTTC. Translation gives CASSSYRTTDRGYGYTF.

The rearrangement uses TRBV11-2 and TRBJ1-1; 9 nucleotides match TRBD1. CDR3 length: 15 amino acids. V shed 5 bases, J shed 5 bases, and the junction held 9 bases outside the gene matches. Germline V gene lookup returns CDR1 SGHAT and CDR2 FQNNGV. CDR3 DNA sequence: TGTGCCAGCAGCGTCGGACAGGGGATCGGAACTGAAGCTTTCTTT. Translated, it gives CASSVGQGIGTEAFF.

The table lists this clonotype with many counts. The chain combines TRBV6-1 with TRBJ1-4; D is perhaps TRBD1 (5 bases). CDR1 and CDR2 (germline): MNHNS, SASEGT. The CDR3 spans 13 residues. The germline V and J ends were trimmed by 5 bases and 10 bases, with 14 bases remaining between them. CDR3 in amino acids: CASSHTQEGKLFF. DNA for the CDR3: TGTGCCAGCAGTCATACACAGGAGGGAAAACTGTTTTTT.

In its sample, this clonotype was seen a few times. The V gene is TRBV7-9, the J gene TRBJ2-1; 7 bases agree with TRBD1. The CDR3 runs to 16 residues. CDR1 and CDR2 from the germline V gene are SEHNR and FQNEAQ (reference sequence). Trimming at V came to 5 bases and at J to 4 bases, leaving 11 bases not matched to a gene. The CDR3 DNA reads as TGTGCCAGCAGCCCCAGGGCCGGGACAGCATACAATGAGCAGTTCTTC. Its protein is CASSPRAGTAYNEQFF.

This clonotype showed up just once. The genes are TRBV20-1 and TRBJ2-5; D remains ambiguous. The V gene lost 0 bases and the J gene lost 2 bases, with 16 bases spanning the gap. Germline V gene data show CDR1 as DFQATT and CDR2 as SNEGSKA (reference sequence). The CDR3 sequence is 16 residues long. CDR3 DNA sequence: TGCAGTGCTAGAGATAGAGGAAGCAGTAATCAAGAGACCCAGTACTTC. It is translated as CSARDRGSSNQETQYF.

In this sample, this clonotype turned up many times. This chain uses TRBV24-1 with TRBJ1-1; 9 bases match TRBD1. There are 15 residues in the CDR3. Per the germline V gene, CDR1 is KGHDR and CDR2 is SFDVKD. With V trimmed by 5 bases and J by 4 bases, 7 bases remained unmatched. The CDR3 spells CATSAAGTGSTEAFF. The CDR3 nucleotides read TGTGCCACCAGTGCCGCCGGGACAGGGTCCACTGAAGCTTTCTTT.

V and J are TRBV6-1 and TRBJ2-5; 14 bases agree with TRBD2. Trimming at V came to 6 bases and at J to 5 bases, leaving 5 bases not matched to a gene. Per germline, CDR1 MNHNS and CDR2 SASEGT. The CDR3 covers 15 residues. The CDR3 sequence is CASRGTSGGGETQYF. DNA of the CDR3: TGTGCCAGCAGGGGGACTAGCGGGGGCGGGGAGACCCAGTACTTC.

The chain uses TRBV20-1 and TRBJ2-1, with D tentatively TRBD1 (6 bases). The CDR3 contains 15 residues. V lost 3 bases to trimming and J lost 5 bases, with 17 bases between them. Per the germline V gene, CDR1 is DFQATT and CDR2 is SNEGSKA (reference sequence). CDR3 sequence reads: CSASPPGHTHNEQFF. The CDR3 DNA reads TGCAGTGCTAGCCCCCCGGGACATACTCACAATGAGCAGTTCTTC.

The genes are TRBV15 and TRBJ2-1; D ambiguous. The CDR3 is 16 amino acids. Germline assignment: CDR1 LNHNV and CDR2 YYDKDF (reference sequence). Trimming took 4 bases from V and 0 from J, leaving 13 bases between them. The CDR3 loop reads CATSTSYTSSYNEQFF. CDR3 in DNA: TGTGCCACCAGCACGTCCTATACAAGCTCCTACAATGAGCAGTTCTTC.

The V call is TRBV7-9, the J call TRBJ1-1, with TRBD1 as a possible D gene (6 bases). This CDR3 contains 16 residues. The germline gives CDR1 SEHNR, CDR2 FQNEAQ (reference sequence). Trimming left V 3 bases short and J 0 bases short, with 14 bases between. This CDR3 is CASSFGRTVMNTEAFF. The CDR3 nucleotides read TGTGCCAGCAGCTTTGGGAGGACAGTCATGAACACTGAAGCTTTCTTT.

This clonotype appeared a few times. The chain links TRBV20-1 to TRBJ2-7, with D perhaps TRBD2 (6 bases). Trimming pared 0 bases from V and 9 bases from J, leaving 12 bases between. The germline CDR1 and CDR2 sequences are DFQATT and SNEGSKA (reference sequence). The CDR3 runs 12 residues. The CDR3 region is CSARDGRIGQYF. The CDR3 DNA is TGCAGTGCTAGAGATGGGAGGATAGGGCAGTACTTC.

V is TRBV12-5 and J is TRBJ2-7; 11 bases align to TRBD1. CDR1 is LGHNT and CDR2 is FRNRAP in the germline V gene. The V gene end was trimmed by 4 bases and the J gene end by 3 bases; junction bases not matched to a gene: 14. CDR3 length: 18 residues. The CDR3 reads CASGSAGSFGTGGYEQYF. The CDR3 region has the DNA TGTGCTAGTGGTTCGGCTGGGTCGTTTGGGACAGGGGGCTACGAGCAGTACTTC.

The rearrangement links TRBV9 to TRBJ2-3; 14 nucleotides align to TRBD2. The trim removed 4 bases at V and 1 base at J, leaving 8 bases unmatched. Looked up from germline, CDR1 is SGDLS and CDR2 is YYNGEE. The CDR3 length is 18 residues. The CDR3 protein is CASSLTGTSGGGTDTQYF. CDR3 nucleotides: TGTGCCAGCAGCCTCACTGGGACTAGCGGGGGCGGCACAGATACGCAGTATTTT.

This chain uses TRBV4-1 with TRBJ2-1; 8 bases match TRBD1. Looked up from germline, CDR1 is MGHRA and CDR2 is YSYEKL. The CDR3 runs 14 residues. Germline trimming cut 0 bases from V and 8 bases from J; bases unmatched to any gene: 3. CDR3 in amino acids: CASSQETGDDEQFF. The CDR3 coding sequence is TGCGCCAGCAGCCAAGAGACAGGGGATGATGAGCAGTTCTTC.

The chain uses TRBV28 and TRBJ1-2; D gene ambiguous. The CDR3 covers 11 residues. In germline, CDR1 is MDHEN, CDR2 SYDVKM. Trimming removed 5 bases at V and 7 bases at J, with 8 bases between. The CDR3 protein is CASSPARGYTF. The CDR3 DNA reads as TGTGCCAGCAGTCCGGCCCGTGGCTACACCTTC.

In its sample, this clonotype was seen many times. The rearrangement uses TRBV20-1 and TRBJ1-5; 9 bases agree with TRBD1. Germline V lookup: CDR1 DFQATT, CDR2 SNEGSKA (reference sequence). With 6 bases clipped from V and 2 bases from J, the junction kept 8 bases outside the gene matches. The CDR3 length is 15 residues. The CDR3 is CSAIDRDRGNQPQHF. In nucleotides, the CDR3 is TGCAGTGCGATTGACCGGGACAGGGGCAATCAGCCCCAGCATTTT.

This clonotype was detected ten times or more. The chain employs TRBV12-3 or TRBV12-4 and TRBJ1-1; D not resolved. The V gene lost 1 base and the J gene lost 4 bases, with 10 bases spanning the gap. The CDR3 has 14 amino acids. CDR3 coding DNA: TGTGCCAGCAGTTTAGGTCAGAGTAGCACTGAAGCTTTCTTT. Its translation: CASSLGQSSTEAFF.